This is a list of T cell receptor beta chains from one sample in a study of blood T cell repertoires in COVID-19. Sequenced by immunoSEQ multiplex PCR; TCRdb stores in-frame clones only, minus some. The table shows some 390,000 clones, with over 75% occurring only once. Sequenced input: peripheral blood. These TCRs come from a woman between 35 and 50 years old with COVID-19, enrolled during active disease. The CDR3 runs from the conserved cysteine through the conserved F or W. Each record gives: clone size, V gene, D gene, J gene, CDR3 DNA, CDR3 protein. D genes are given only for firm matches. Clone size is not always given. Where it is, it says once, few, many or a class for expanded clones.

.,TRBV30,TRBD1,TRBJ1-4,TGTGCCTGGAGGCAGACAGGGGGCCATGAAAAACTGTTTTTT,CAWRQTGGHEKLFF
.,TRBV10-3,.,TRBJ1-2,TGTGCCACAGAAGAGGGGGAGCTTCGGGCTGGCTACACCTTC,CATEEGELRAGYTF
.,TRBV4-2,.,TRBJ1-1,TGTGCCAGCAGCCAAGATACCGGGGTGGGGACTGAAGCTTTCTTT,CASSQDTGVGTEAFF
.,TRBV25-1,.,TRBJ1-1,TGTGCCAGCAGTGAAAGGGTACAGGACACTGAAGCTTTCTTT,CASSERVQDTEAFF
.,TRBV5-1,.,TRBJ2-5,TGCGCCAGCAGCTTCGGGGGAGATTTGGAGACCCAGTACTTC,CASSFGGDLETQYF
.,TRBV19,.,TRBJ2-7,TGTGCCAGTAGTATTACGACTGATAGGGAGCAGTACTTC,CASSITTDREQYF
.,TRBV28,.,TRBJ2-3,TGTGCCAGCAGGTCGAGCGACGGAACCAGCACAGATACGCAGTATTTT,CASRSSDGTSTDTQYF
.,TRBV5-8,TRBD1,TRBJ1-1,TGTGCCAGCAGCTTGGACACGGGACAGGGAAACACTGAAGCTTTCTTT,CASSLDTGQGNTEAFF
.,TRBV7-2,TRBD1,TRBJ2-7,TGTGCCAGCAGCTTCCTAGGGGACAGGGGTGCCGAGCAGTACTTC,CASSFLGDRGAEQYF
.,TRBV6-4,TRBD2,TRBJ2-1,TGTGCCAGCAGTTTTAGCGGGGCTAGCTCCTACAATGAGCAGTTCTTC,CASSFSGASSYNEQFF
.,TRBV12-5,TRBD1,TRBJ1-2,TGTGCTAGTGGTCTAGGACAGGGGGCGATCTATGGCTACACCTTC,CASGLGQGAIYGYTF
.,TRBV10-2,.,TRBJ2-3,TGCGCCAGCAGTGACCCGGGGGACAGTCGTCCAGATACGCAGTATTTT,CASSDPGDSRPDTQYF
.,TRBV18,.,TRBJ2-3,TGTGCCAGCTCACCGAACGGCGGTGATCTTAGCACAGATACGCAGTATTTT,CASSPNGGDLSTDTQYF
.,TRBV6-1,.,TRBJ2-1,TGTGCCAGCAGTGATCGGGTTACCTACAATGAGCAGTTCTTC,CASSDRVTYNEQFF
.,TRBV5-1,TRBD1,TRBJ2-2,TGCGCCAGCAGCTCGCTGACAGGGAGCACCGGGGAGCTGTTTTTT,CASSSLTGSTGELFF
.,TRBV4-3,TRBD2,TRBJ2-1,TGCGCCAGCAGCCTCAGCGGGGGTACCTACAATGAGCAGTTCTTC,CASSLSGGTYNEQFF
.,TRBV7-2,TRBD2,TRBJ2-1,TGTGCCAGCAGCACCGCGGGAGGTGGGTCCTACAATGAGCAGTTCTTC,CASSTAGGGSYNEQFF
.,TRBV19,.,TRBJ2-3,TGTGCCAGTAGTATGTGGACTAGCACAGATACGCAGTATTTT,CASSMWTSTDTQYF
.,TRBV7-9,.,TRBJ1-5,TGTGCCAGCAGCTTCGGGTCCTACAATCAGCCCCAGCATTTT,CASSFGSYNQPQHF
.,TRBV7-9,.,TRBJ2-7,TGTGCCAGCAGCGCACCGGCCCCAGGGGAAAAACACGAGCAGTACTTC,CASSAPAPGEKHEQYF
.,TRBV12-3/TRBV12-4,TRBD1,TRBJ2-7,TGTGCCAGCAGTCTACAGGGGGAGAATCACTTC,CASSLQGENHF
once,TRBV24-1,TRBD1,TRBJ1-2,TGTGCCACCAGTGATTGGGGACAGGACACTCACTATGGCTACACCTTC,CATSDWGQDTHYGYTF
.,TRBV6-5,.,TRBJ1-6,TGTGCCAGCGCTCCGGGGTCCGATAATTCACCCCTCCACTTT,CASAPGSDNSPLHF
.,TRBV6-4,TRBD2,TRBJ2-1,TGTGCCAGCAGTGACTCGGCTAGCGGGATGAAGGAGCAGTTCTTC,CASSDSASGMKEQFF
.,TRBV5-1,.,TRBJ2-7,TGCGCCAGCAGCTTGGCTTTACAAAACGAGCAGTACTTC,CASSLALQNEQYF
.,TRBV5-6,.,TRBJ2-6,TGTGCCAGCAGCGACCCACAGGGCGCATGGAGCTCTGGGGCCAACGTCCTGACTTTC,CASSDPQGAWSSGANVLTF
.,TRBV1,.,TRBJ2-2,TGCACCAGCAGCCGCCGAGGAGTGAGAACCGGGGAGCTGTTTTTT,CTSSRRGVRTGELFF
.,TRBV7-2,.,TRBJ2-7,TGTGCCAGCAGCTCCGGGAGGGGGCCCTCCTACGAGCAGTACTTC,CASSSGRGPSYEQYF
.,TRBV3-1/TRBV3-2,TRBD1,TRBJ1-4,TGTGCCAGCAGCCAAGGTATAGGGCAGGGGGCGGATGAAAAACTGTTTTTT,CASSQGIGQGADEKLFF
.,TRBV5-6,TRBD1,TRBJ2-1,TGTGCCAGCAGCGTAACGGACAGGCCGGGCAATGAGCAGTTCTTC,CASSVTDRPGNEQFF
.,TRBV2,TRBD1,TRBJ1-2,TGTGCCAGCACCATTCGGGACAGGTGGGACTATGGCTACACCTTC,CASTIRDRWDYGYTF
.,TRBV6-2/TRBV6-3,TRBD1,TRBJ1-5,TGTGCCAGCAGTCTCCGGGACAGGGGTAAATACGACAATCAGCCCCAGCATTTT,CASSLRDRGKYDNQPQHF
.,TRBV7-8,.,TRBJ2-7,TGTGCCAGCAGCGGAGATGGGTCCACAAACGAGCAGTACTTC,CASSGDGSTNEQYF
.,TRBV6-6,.,TRBJ2-3,TGTGCCAGCAGTTACGGTAGTACAGATACGCAGTATTTT,CASSYGSTDTQYF
.,TRBV19,.,TRBJ1-5,TGTGCCACAAACGACAGACTCGGTCAGCCCCAGCATTTT,CATNDRLGQPQHF
.,TRBV6-2/TRBV6-3,TRBD2,TRBJ2-3,TGTGCCAGCAGTTTCCTGACTAGCGGGGGAGCTACGCAGTATTTT,CASSFLTSGGATQYF
once,TRBV5-1,TRBD1,TRBJ2-7,TGCGCCAGCAGCCTACCCAGGGGACAGGGCAGGAACGAGCAGTACTTC,CASSLPRGQGRNEQYF
.,TRBV6-2/TRBV6-3,.,TRBJ2-1,TGTGCCAGCAGTGATAGCGGTCCTGGAGAGCAGTTCTTC,CASSDSGPGEQFF
once,TRBV27,.,TRBJ2-1,TGTGCCAGCAGTTTATCGCCCTACTTCAATGAGCAGTTCTTC,CASSLSPYFNEQFF
.,TRBV19,TRBD1,TRBJ1-2,TGTGCCAGTAGTATAGGGACAGGGAACTATGGCTACACCTTC,CASSIGTGNYGYTF
many,TRBV28,.,TRBJ2-2,TGTGCCAGCAGTTTGGGCGAACCGAACACCGGGGAGCTGTTTTTT,CASSLGEPNTGELFF
once,TRBV9,TRBD1,TRBJ1-1,TGTGCCAGCAGCGTAGACCCTACAGGGGGTAGCACTGAAGCTTTCTTT,CASSVDPTGGSTEAFF
.,TRBV4-1,TRBD1,TRBJ1-5,TGCGCCAGCAGCCTCGACAGGGTTAATCAGCCCCAGCATTTT,CASSLDRVNQPQHF
few,TRBV10-2,.,TRBJ2-1,TGCGCCAGCAGTGCCACAGGGTCCGAGTTCTTC,CASSATGSEFF
.,TRBV2,TRBD1,TRBJ1-2,TGTGCCAGCAGCGACAGGGGTGGCTACACCTTC,CASSDRGGYTF
.,TRBV18,TRBD2,TRBJ2-5,TGTGCCAGCTCACCTCAGGGACTAGCTCAAGAGACCCAGTACTTC,CASSPQGLAQETQYF
.,TRBV7-7,TRBD2,TRBJ2-3,TGTGCTAGCAGCTTAGGGACTAGCGTTGGGGGCGCAGATACGCAGTATTTT,CASSLGTSVGGADTQYF
.,TRBV29-1,TRBD1,TRBJ2-3,TGCAGCGTTGAGGACAGGGGAGATACGCAGTATTTT,CSVEDRGDTQYF
.,TRBV12-3/TRBV12-4,.,TRBJ1-2,TGTGCCAGCTTTAAGTTGGAGGACTATGGCTACACCTTC,CASFKLEDYGYTF
few,TRBV28,.,TRBJ1-1,TGTGCCAGCAGTCCAATGAGAGCGAACACTGAAGCTTTCTTT,CASSPMRANTEAFF
.,TRBV2,TRBD1,TRBJ1-6,TGTGCCAGCAACCGGGACAGGTCCTATAATTCACCCCTCCACTTT,CASNRDRSYNSPLHF
.,TRBV7-2,.,TRBJ1-6,TGTGCCAGCAGCTCCGACAGGTTGGGTTCACCCCTCCACTTT,CASSSDRLGSPLHF
few,TRBV28,TRBD1,TRBJ1-4,TGTGCCAGCAGATTTGCGGGACAGAATGAAAAACTGTTTTTT,CASRFAGQNEKLFF
.,TRBV29-1,.,TRBJ2-1,TGCAGCGTTCTGTTGTCCGGGACTGGCAATGAGCAGTTCTTC,CSVLLSGTGNEQFF
.,TRBV28,.,TRBJ1-2,TGTGCCAGCAGTTTACTCGCAGGGACTAACTATGGCTACACCTTC,CASSLLAGTNYGYTF
.,TRBV3-1/TRBV3-2,.,TRBJ2-1,TGTGCCAGCAGCCAAGATCTAGTCTCTTCCCGGAGCGAGCAGTTCTTC,CASSQDLVSSRSEQFF